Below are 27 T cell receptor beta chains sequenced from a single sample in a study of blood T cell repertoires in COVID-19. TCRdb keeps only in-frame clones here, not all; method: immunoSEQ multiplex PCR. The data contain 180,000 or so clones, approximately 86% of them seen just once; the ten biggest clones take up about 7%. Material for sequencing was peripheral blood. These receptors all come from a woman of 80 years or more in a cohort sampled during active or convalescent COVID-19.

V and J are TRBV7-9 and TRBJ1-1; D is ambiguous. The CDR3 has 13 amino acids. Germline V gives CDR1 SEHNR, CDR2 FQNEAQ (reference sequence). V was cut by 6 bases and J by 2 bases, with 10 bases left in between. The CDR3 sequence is CASSFDTNTEAFF. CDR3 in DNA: TGTGCCAGCAGTTTCGACACCAACACTGAAGCTTTCTTT. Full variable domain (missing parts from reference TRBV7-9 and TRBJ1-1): DTGVSQNPRHKITKRGQNVTFRCDPISEHNRLYWYRQTLGQGPEFLTYFQNEAQLEKSRLLSDRFSAERPKGSFSTLEIQRTEQGDSAMYLCASSFDTNTEAFFGQGTRLTVV.

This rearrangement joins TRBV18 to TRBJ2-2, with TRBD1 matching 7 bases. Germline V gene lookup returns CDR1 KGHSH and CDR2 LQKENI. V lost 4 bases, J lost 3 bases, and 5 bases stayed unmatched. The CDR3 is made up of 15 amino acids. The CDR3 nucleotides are TGTGCCAGCTCACAGCGACAGGGAGACACCGGGGAGCTGTTTTTT. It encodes CASSQRQGDTGELFF.

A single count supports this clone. CDR3 in DNA: TGTGCCAGCAGCCCTGAGCGAGTAAGGGAGGGGGAGACCCAGTACTTC. Translated: CASSPERVREGETQYF. The V gene is TRBV5-6, the J gene TRBJ2-5; 7 bases are a match to TRBD2. Germline loops: CDR1 SGHDT, CDR2 YYEEEE. This CDR3 has 16 amino acids. V lost 4 bases, J lost 5 bases, and 14 bases stayed unmatched.

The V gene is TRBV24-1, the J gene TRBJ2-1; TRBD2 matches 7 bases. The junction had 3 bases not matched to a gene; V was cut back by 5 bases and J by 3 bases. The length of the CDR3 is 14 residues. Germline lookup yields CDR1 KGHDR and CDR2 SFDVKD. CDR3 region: CATSGRDYYNEQFF. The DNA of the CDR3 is TGTGCCACCAGTGGAAGGGACTACTACAATGAGCAGTTCTTC.

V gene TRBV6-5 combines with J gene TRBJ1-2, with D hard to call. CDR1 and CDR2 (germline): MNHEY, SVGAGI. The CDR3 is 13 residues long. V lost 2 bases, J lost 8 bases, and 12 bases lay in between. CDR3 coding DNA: TGTGCCAGCAGTTACGGCCAGGTGACGGGCTACACCTTC. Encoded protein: CASSYGQVTGYTF.

The CDR3 DNA reads TGCGCCAGCAGCTTGGAGGCGGGAGGAAGAGAGACCCAGTACTTC. The encoded protein is CASSLEAGGRETQYF. This chain uses TRBV5-1 with TRBJ2-5, with 8 bases aligning to TRBD2. Germline CDR1 reads SGHRS; CDR2 reads YFSETQ. The CDR3 extends over 15 amino acids. Trimming took 0 bases from V and 4 from J; bases not matched to a gene: 5.

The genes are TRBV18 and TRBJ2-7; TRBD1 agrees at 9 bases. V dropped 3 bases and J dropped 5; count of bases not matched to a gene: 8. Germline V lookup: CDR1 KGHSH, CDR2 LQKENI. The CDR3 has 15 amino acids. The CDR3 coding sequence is TGTGCCAGCTCACCGTATACGGGACAGGGACACGAGCAGTACTTC. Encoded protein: CASSPYTGQGHEQYF.

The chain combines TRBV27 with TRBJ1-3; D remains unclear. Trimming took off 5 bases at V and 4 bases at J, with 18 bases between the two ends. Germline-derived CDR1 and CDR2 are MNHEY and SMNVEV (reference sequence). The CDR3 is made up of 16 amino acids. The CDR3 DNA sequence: TGTGCCAGCAGTGATTCTGGACTCTCGGGCGGAAACACCATATATTTT. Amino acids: CASSDSGLSGGNTIYF.

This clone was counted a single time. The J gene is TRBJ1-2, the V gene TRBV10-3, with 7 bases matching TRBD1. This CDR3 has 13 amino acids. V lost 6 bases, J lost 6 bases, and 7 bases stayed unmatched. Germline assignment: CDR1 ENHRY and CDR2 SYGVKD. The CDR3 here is CAIRVQTGDGYTF. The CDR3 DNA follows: TGTGCCATCAGAGTACAAACAGGGGATGGCTACACCTTC.

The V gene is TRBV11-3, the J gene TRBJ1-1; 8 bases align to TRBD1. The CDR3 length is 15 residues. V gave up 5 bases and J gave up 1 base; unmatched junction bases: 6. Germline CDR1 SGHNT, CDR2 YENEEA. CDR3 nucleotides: TGTGCCAGCAGCCCAAGGGACAGGTGGAACACTGAAGCTTTCTTT. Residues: CASSPRDRWNTEAFF.

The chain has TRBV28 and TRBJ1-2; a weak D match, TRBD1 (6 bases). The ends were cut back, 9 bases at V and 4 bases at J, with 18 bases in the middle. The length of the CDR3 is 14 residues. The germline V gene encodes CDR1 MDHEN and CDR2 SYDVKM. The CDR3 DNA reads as TGTGCCAGTTCCTCGGGGGGCAGGCCCTATGGCTACACCTTC. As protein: CASSSGGRPYGYTF.

The CDR3 DNA reads as TGTGCCAGCTCAGGACAGGGGGCATCGGGTGAGCAGTTCTTC. This sequence encodes CASSGQGASGEQFF. The chain has TRBV18 and TRBJ2-1; 11 bases fit TRBD1. After removal of 5 bases from V and 9 bases from J, the junction contained 6 bases not matched to a gene. This CDR3 is 14 amino acids long. CDR1 is KGHSH and CDR2 is LQKENI in the germline V gene.

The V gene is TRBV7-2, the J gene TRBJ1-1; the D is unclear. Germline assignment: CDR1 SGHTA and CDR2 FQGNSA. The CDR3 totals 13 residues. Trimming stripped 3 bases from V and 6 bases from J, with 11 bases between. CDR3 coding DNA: TGTGCCAGCAGCTTTCAGGTTAACGCTGAAGCTTTCTTT. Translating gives CASSFQVNAEAFF.

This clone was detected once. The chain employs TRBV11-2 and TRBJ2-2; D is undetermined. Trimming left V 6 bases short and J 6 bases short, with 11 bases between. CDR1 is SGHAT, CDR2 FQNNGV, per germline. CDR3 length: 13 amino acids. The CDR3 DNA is TGTGCCAGCAGTTTCCATTTTCCCGGGGAGCTGTTTTTT. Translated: CASSFHFPGELFF.

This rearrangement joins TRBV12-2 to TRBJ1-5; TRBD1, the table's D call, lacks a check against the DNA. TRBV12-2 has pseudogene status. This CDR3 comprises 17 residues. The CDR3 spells CASRSPGTEGYNQPQHF. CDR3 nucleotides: TGTGCAAGTCGCTCGCCCGGGACAGAGGGTTACAATCAGCCCCAGCATTTT.

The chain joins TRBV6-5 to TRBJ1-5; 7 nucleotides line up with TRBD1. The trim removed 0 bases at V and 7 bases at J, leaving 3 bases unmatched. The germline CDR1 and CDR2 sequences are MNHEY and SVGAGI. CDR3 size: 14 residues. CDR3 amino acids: CASSYSGGGQPQHF. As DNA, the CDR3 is TGTGCCAGCAGTTACTCAGGGGGCGGGCAGCCCCAGCATTTT.

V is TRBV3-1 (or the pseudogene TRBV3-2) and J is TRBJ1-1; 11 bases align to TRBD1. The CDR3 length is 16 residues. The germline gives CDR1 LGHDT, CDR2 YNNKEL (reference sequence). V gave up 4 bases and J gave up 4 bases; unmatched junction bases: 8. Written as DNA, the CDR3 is TGTGCCAGCAGCCCCGGGACAGGGGGTTTTGGCACTGAAGCTTTCTTT. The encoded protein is CASSPGTGGFGTEAFF.

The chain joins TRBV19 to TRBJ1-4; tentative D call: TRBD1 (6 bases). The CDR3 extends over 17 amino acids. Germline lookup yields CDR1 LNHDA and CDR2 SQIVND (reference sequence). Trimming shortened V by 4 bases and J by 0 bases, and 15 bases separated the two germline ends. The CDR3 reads CASSTSQGPATNEKLFF. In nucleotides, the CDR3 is TGTGCCAGTAGTACGAGTCAGGGGCCTGCAACTAATGAAAAACTGTTTTTT.

DNA of the CDR3: TGTGCCAGCAGCCACCGGACTAGCGGGACGGAGACCCAGTACTTC. Translating gives CASSHRTSGTETQYF. The chain is built from TRBV3-1 (or the pseudogene TRBV3-2) and TRBJ2-5, with 12 bases identical to TRBD2. Losses at the gene ends were 3 bases for V and 5 bases for J; bases not matched to a gene: 4. Germline-derived CDR1 and CDR2 are LGHDT and YNNKEL (reference sequence). The CDR3 has 15 residues.

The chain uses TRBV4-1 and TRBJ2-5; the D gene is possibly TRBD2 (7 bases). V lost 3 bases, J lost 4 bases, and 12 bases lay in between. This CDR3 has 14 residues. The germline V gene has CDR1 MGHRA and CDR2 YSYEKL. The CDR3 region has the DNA TGCGCCAGCAGCCAGGGGGGGGCGCGAGAGACCCAGTACTTC. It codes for CASSQGGARETQYF.

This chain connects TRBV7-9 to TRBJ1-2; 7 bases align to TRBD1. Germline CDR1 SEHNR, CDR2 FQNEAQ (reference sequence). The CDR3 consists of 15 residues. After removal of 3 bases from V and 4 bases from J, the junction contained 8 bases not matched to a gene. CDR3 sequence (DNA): TGTGCCAGCAGCTTGGGGAGGACAGGCCTCTATGGCTACACCTTC. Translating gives CASSLGRTGLYGYTF.

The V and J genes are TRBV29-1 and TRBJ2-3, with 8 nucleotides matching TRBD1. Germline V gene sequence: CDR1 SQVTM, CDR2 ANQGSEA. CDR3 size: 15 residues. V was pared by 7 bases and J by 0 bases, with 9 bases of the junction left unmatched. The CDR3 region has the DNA TGCAGCGGTAACACAGGGGGACAGAGCACAGATACGCAGTATTTT. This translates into CSGNTGGQSTDTQYF.

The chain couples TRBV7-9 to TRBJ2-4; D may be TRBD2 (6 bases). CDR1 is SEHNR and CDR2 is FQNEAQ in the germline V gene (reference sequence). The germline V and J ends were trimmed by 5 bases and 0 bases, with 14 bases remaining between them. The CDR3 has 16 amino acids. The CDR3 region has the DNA TGTGCCAGCAGCCAGGGCGGGAAGAGAGCCAAAAACATTCAGTACTTC. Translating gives CASSQGGKRAKNIQYF.

DNA of the CDR3: TGTGCCAGCAGTTACGGGACAGGGATGGGGTGGTACGAGCAGTACTTC. Amino acids: CASSYGTGMGWYEQYF. This chain links TRBV6-5 with TRBJ2-7; TRBD1 aligns across 9 bases. The length of the CDR3 is 16 residues. The J segment lost 4 bases and the V segment lost 2 bases, leaving 9 bases of the junction unmatched. Per the germline V gene, CDR1 is MNHEY and CDR2 is SVGAGI.

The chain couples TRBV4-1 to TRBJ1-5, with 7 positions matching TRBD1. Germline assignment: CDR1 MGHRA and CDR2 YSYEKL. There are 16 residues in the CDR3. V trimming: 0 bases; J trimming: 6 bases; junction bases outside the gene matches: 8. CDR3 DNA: TGCGCCAGCAGCCAAGATCCCGCCAGGGGGAGTCAGCCCCAGCATTTT. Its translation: CASSQDPARGSQPQHF.

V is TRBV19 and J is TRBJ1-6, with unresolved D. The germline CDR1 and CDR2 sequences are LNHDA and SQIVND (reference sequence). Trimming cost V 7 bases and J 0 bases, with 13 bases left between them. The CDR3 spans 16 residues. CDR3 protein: CASTDSWSSYNSPLHF. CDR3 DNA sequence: TGTGCCAGTACAGACTCCTGGAGCTCCTATAATTCACCCCTCCACTTT.

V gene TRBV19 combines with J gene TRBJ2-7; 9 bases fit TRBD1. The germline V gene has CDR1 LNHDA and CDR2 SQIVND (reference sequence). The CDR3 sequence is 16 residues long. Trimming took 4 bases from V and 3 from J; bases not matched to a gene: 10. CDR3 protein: CASSTEFRQGVYEQYF. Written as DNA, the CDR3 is TGTGCCAGTAGTACAGAATTTAGACAGGGGGTCTACGAGCAGTACTTC.